The clone carrying this TCR beta chain came up a few times. This sample stems from a study of T-cell memory formation after mild COVID-19. This CDR3 is 16 amino acids long. V trimming: 4 bases; J trimming: 3 bases; junction bases outside the gene matches: 9. One entry per CDR3 protein, called by TCRdb with MiXCR from the 5' RACE reads. The sample lists roughly 380,000 distinct CDR3 sequences, around 30% seen once, with less than 15% in the top ten. V is TRBV12-3 or TRBV12-4 and J is TRBJ2-1; 7 bases fit TRBD1. Sequenced: PBMCs or a T cell subset sorted from them (not recorded which). This TCR was recovered from an adult woman who had mild COVID-19 (a few samples of this study predate the infection). Cell type and time point are not known. The DNA of the CDR3 is TGTGCCAGCAGTTGGGACAGCCGGAACCACTACAATGAGCAGTTCTTC. Translation: CASSWDSRNHYNEQFF.